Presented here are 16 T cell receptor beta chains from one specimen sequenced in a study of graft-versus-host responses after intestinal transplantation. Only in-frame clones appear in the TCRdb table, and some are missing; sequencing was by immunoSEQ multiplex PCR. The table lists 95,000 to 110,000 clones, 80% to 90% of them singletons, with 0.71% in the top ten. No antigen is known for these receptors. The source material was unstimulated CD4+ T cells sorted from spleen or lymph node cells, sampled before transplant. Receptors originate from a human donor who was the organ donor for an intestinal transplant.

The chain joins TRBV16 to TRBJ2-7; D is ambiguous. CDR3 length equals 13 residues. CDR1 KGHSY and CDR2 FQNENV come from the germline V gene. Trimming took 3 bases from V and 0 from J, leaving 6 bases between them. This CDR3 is CASSQAVSYEQYF. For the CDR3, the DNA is TGTGCCAGCAGCCAGGCGGTCTCCTACGAGCAGTACTTC.

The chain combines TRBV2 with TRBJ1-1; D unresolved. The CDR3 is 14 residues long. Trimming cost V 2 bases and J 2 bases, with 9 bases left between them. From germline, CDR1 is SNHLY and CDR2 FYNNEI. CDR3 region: CASSERYSNTEAFF. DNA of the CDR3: TGTGCCAGCAGTGAAAGGTATAGTAACACTGAAGCTTTCTTT.

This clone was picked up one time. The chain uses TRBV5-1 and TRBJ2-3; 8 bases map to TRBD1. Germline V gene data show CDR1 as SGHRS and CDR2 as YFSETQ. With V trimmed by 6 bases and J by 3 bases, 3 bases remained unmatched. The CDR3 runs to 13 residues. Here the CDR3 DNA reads TGCGCCAGCACCCGACAGGGGACAGATACGCAGTATTTT. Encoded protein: CASTRQGTDTQYF.

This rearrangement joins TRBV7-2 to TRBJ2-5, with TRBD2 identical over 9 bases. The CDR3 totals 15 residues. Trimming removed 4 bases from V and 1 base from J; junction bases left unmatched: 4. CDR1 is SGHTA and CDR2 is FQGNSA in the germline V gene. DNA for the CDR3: TGTGCCAGCAGCTCACTAGCGGGCCTCCAAGAGACCCAGTACTTC. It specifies CASSSLAGLQETQYF.

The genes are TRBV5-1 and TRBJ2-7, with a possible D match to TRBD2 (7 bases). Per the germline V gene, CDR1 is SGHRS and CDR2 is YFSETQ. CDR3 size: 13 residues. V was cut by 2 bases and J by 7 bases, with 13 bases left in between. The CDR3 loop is CASSFGGPGEQYF. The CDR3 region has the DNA TGCGCCAGCAGCTTCGGGGGGCCGGGTGAGCAGTACTTC.

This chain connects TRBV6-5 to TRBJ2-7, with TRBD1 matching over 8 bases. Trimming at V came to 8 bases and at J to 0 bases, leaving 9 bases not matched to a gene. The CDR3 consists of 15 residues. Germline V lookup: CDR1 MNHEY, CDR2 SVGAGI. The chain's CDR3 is CASWRGQVSSYEQYF. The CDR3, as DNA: TGTGCCAGCTGGAGGGGACAGGTAAGCTCCTACGAGCAGTACTTC.

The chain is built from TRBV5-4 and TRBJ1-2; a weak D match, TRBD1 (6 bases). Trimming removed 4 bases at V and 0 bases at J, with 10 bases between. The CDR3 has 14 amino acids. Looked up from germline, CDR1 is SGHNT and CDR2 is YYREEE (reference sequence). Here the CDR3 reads CASSRPGANYGYTF. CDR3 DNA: TGTGCCAGCAGCCGCCCAGGGGCTAACTATGGCTACACCTTC.

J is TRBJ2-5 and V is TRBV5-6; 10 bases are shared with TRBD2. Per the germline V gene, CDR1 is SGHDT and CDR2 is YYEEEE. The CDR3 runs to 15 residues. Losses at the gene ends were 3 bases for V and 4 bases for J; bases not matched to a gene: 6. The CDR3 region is CASSSLAGVGETQYF. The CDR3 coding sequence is TGTGCCAGCAGCTCCCTAGCGGGGGTGGGAGAGACCCAGTACTTC.

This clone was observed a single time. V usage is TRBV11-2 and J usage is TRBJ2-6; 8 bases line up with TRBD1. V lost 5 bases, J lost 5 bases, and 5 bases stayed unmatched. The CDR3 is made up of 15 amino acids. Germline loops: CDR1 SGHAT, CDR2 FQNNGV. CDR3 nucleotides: TGTGCCAGCAGCCGACAGGGGAGAAGGGCCAACGTCCTGACTTTC. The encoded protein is CASSRQGRRANVLTF.

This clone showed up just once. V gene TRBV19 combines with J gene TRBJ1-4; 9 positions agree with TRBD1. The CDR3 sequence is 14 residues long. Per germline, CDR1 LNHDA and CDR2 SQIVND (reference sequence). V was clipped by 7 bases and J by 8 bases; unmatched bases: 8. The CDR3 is CASTFDRGEEKLFF. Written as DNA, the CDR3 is TGTGCCAGTACCTTTGACAGGGGGGAGGAAAAACTGTTTTTT.

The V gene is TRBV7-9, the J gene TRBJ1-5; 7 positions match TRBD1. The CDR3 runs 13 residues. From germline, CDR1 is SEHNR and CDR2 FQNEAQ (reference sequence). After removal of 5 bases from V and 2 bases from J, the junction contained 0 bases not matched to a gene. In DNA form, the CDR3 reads TGTGCCAGCAGCGGACAGGGCAATCAGCCCCAGCATTTT. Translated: CASSGQGNQPQHF.

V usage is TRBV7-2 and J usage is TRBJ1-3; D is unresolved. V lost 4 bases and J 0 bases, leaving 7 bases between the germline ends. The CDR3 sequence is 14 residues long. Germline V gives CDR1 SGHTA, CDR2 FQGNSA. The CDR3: CASSSGVSGNTIYF. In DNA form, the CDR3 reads TGTGCCAGCAGCTCCGGGGTCTCTGGAAACACCATATATTTT. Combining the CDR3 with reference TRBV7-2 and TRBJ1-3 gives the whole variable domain GAGVSQSPSNKVTEKGKDVELRCDPISGHTALYWYRQSLGQGLEFLIYFQGNSAPDKSGLPSDRFSAERTGGSVSTLTIQRTQQEDSAVYLCASSSGVSGNTIYFGEGSWLTVV.

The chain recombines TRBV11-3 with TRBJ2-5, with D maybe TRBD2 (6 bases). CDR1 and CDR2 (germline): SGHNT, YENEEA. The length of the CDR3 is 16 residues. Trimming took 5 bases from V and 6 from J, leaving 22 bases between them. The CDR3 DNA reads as TGTGCCAGCAGCCAATTTACTAGCTTAGATGCCCAGACCCAGTACTTC. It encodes CASSQFTSLDAQTQYF.

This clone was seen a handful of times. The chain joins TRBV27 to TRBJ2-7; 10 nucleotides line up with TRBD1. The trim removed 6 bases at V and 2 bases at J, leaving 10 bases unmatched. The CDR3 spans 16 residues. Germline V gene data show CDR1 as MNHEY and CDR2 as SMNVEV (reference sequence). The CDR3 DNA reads TGTGCCAGCAGACCAGATCCGGGACAGGGGACCTACGAGCAGTACTTC. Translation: CASRPDPGQGTYEQYF.

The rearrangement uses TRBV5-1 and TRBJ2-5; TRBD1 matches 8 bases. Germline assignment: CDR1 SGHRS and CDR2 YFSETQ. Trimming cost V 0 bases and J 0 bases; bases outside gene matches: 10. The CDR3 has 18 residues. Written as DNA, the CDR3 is TGCGCCAGCAGCTTGGAGGGCAGGGGGCCCATTAACCAAGAGACCCAGTACTTC. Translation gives CASSLEGRGPINQETQYF. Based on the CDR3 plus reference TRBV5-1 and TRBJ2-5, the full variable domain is KAGVTQTPRYLIKTRGQQVTLSCSPISGHRSVSWYQQTPGQGLQFLFEYFSETQRNKGNFPGRFSGRQFSNSRSEMNVSTLELGDSALYLCASSLEGRGPINQETQYFGPGTRLLVL.

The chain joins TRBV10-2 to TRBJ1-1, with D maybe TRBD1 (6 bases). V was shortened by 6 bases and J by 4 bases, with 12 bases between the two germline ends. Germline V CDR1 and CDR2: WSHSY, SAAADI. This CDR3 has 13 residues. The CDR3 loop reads CASRGGARTEAFF. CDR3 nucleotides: TGCGCCAGCAGGGGGGGGGCGCGCACTGAAGCTTTCTTT.